This T cell receptor beta chain was recorded in a study of cytomegalovirus exposure and HLA in healthy donors. Deletions cut 4 bases from V and 0 bases from J, with 13 bases between. The CDR3 length is 15 residues. Germline CDR1 and CDR2: SGHRS and YFSETQ. The donors comprised healthy bone marrow donors. The study, taken as a whole, reports: Presence/absence analyses rested on an assumption that sequencing depth was roughly uniform across donors. Trimming of TCR beta V- and J-genes showed a link, identified in a later analysis, to a missense DCLRE1C variant.

Concerning this clone: What it binds is unknown.

Use of 60 Vbeta and 13 Jbeta primers characterized the PCR. Clones were sequenced by immunoSEQ multiplex PCR, and TCRdb holds only the in-frame ones, with some missing. Of roughly 120,000 clones listed, around 76% are singletons. This chain uses TRBV5-1 with TRBJ1-1; D is perhaps TRBD1 (5 bases). The sequencing sample was made of PBMCs. The receptor's source is a man aged 55 to 70 in good health and CMV-seropositive. The CDR3: CASSPSTVMNTEAFF. The CDR3 coding sequence is TGCGCCAGCAGCCCCTCGACAGTAATGAACACTGAAGCTTTCTTT.